Presented here are 10 T cell receptor beta chains from one specimen sequenced in a study of tumor-infiltrating lymphocytes in oesophageal squamous cell carcinoma. TCRdb analysed the PCR reads with MiXCR anew, one entry per CDR3 protein. The data contain over 10,000 distinct CDR3 sequences, less than 55% of them singletons. Sequencing was performed on normal esophageal tissue next to the tumor. The receptors derive from a male donor with esophageal squamous cell carcinoma.

This clonotype showed up many times. The genes are TRBV12-3 or TRBV12-4 and TRBJ2-7; D perhaps matches TRBD1 (6 bases). This CDR3 is 16 amino acids long. V was clipped by 0 bases and J by 2 bases, with 14 bases between them. CDR3 coding DNA: TGTGCCAGCAGTTTAGCCGGTGGGGGACAAACCTACGAGCAGTACTTC. This codes for CASSLAGGGQTYEQYF.

Regarding this clonotype: Relative to the germline gene, one junction end is altered; a read error may explain this. The genes are TRBV6-1 and TRBJ2-7, with D possibly matching TRBD1 (6 bases). The CDR3 covers 18 residues. Germline values: CDR1 MNHNS, CDR2 SASEGT. CDR3 protein: CASSEQVRGGWGNSPLHF. The CDR3 DNA reads as TGTGCCAGCAGTGAACAAGTCCGTGGGGGCTGGGGAAATTCACCCCTCCACTTC.

This clonotype was picked up one time. The chain has TRBV11-3 and TRBJ1-1; 8 nucleotides agree with TRBD1. The CDR3 runs to 15 residues. The germline V gene has CDR1 SGHNT and CDR2 YENEEA. Losses at the gene ends were 1 base for V and 3 bases for J; bases not matched to a gene: 4. The CDR3 sequence is CASSLGTGFDTEAFF. CDR3 DNA sequence: TGTGCCAGCAGCTTAGGGACAGGGTTCGACACTGAAGCTTTCTTT.

Comment on this clonotype: The missing conserved phenylalanine or tryptophan at the end of this CDR3 makes a read error likely. No DNA is shown, since the ends of the CDR3 on it are uncertain; the CDR3 is the one TCRdb lists. This chain uses TRBV6-1 with TRBJ2-7; the table gives TRBD1 as D, unverified against the DNA. The germline V gene encodes CDR1 MNHNS and CDR2 SASEGT. The CDR3 is 15 residues long, counting both termini. The CDR3 protein is CASSRQGQRGYTFGS.

In this sample, this clonotype is medium-sized (0.01 to 0.1%). This chain links TRBV6-1 with TRBJ2-5, with 13 nucleotides matching TRBD2. The trim removed 7 bases at V and 2 bases at J, leaving 16 bases unmatched. CDR3 length equals 19 residues. CDR1 and CDR2 from the germline V gene are MNHNS and SASEGT. CDR3 region: CASTDQWTSGRGRQETQYF. CDR3 DNA sequence: TGTGCCAGCACCGATCAATGGACTAGCGGGAGAGGAAGACAAGAGACCCAGTACTTC.

Ten or more counts support this clonotype. The chain couples TRBV5-4 to TRBJ2-3, with 16 bases that match TRBD2. The J segment lost 6 bases and the V segment lost 3 bases, leaving 4 bases of the junction unmatched. The CDR3 has 16 amino acids. Germline values: CDR1 SGHNT, CDR2 YYREEE (reference sequence). CDR3 residues: CASSSGLAGGGDTQYF. The CDR3, as DNA: TGTGCCAGCAGCTCGGGACTAGCGGGGGGGGGGGATACGCAGTATTTT.

This clonotype is medium-sized. The chain carries TRBV7-9 and TRBJ1-2; D unclear. CDR3 size: 13 residues. V was trimmed by 7 bases and J by 2 bases, leaving 11 bases between them. Germline-derived CDR1 and CDR2 are SEHNR and FQNEAQ (reference sequence). The CDR3 spells CASTWADNYGYTF. Written as DNA, the CDR3 is TGTGCCAGCACCTGGGCAGACAACTATGGCTACACCTTC.

The chain has TRBV12-3 or TRBV12-4 and TRBJ2-2; no clear D gene. V lost 4 bases, J lost 4 bases, and 7 bases lay in between. The CDR3 has 13 residues. DNA of the CDR3: TGTGCCAGCAGTTCGTACATCACCGGGGAGCTGTTTTTT. This sequence encodes CASSSYITGELFF.

Sample share makes this clonotype large (0.1 to 1%). The V gene is TRBV7-3, the J gene TRBJ2-1; TRBD2 matches at 8 bases. The V segment lost 5 bases and the J segment 4 bases; nucleotides outside the gene matches: 10. The CDR3 is 16 residues long. CDR1 and CDR2 (germline): SGHTA, FQGTGA. The CDR3 DNA reads as TGTGCCAGCAGCCCTCAAATAGCGGGACTTTACAATGAGCAGTTCTTC. It encodes CASSPQIAGLYNEQFF.

On this clonotype itself: An end of the junction differs from the germline gene, which may be a read error. The rearrangement links TRBV12-3 or TRBV12-4 to TRBJ2-2; perhaps TRBD1 as D (5 bases). The CDR3 sequence is 15 residues long. The CDR3 coding sequence is TGTGCCAGCAGTTCCCTAAGGGGTGCCACCGTGGAGCTGTTTTTT. It codes for CASSSLRGATVELFF.